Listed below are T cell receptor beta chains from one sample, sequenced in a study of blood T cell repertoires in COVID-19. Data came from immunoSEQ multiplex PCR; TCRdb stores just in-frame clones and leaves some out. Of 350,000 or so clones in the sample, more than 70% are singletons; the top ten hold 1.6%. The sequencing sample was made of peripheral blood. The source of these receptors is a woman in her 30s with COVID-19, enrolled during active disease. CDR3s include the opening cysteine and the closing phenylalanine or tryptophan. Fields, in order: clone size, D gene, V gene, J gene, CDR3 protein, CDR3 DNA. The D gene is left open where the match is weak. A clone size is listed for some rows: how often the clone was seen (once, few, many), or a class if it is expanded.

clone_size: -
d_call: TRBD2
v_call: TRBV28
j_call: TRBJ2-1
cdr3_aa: CASIPGTSGWNEQFF
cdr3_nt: TGTGCCAGCATCCCCGGGACTAGCGGTTGGAATGAGCAGTTCTTC

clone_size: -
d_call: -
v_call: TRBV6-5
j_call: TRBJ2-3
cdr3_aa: CASSYFGTDTQYF
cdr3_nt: TGTGCCAGCAGTTACTTCGGGACAGATACGCAGTATTTT

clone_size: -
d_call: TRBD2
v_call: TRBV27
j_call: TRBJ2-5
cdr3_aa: CASSSRTRGRETQYF
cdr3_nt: TGTGCCAGCAGTTCCCGGACTAGGGGTAGAGAGACCCAGTACTTC

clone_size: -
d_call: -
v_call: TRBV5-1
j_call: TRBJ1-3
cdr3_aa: CASSLDTSGNTIYF
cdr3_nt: TGCGCCAGCAGCCTGGACACCTCTGGAAACACCATATATTTT

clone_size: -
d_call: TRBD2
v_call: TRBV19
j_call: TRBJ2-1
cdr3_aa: CASSALAGGRNEQFF
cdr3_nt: TGTGCCAGTAGTGCTCTAGCGGGGGGGCGAAATGAGCAGTTCTTC

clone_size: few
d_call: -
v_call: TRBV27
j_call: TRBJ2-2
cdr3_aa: CASSSDSGELFF
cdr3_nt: TGTGCCAGCAGTTCAGACAGCGGGGAGCTGTTTTTT

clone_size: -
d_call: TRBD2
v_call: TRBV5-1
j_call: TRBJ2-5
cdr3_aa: CASSLYRSGLAGGPREETQYF
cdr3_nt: TGCGCCAGCAGCTTGTATCGGTCCGGGCTAGCGGGGGGGCCGCGTGAGGAGACCCAGTACTTC

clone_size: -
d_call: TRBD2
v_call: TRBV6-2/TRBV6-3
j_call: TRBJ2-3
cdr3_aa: CASSYYGGGATDTQYF
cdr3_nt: TGTGCCAGCAGTTACTATGGCGGGGGGGCCACAGATACGCAGTATTTT

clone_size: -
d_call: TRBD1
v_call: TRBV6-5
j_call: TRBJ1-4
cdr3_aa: CASSLGTGNEKLFF
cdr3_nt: TGTGCCAGCAGTTTGGGGACAGGGAATGAAAAACTGTTTTTT

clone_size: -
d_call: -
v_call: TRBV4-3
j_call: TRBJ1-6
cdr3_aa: CASSLIREAQNSPLHF
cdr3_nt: TGCGCCAGCAGCCTAATCCGGGAGGCTCAGAATTCACCCCTCCACTTT

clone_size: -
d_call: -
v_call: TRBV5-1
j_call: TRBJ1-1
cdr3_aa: CASSLNRPDDTEAFF
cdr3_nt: TGCGCCAGCAGCTTGAACAGACCTGATGACACTGAAGCTTTCTTT

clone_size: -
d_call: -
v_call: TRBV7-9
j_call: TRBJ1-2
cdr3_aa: CASSPQRLGKYYGYTF
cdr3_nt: TGTGCCAGCAGCCCTCAGCGGTTGGGGAAGTACTATGGCTACACCTTC

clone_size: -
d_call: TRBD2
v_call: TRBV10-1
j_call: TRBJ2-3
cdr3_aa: CASSSGGPDTQYF
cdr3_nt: TGCGCCAGCAGTAGCGGGGGACCAGATACGCAGTATTTT

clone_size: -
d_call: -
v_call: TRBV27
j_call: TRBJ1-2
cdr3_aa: CASSPGGAGRGYTF
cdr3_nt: TGTGCCAGCAGTCCGGGGGGCGCCGGGCGGGGCTACACCTTC

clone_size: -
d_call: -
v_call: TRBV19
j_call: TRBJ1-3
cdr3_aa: CASQGDTIYF
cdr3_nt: TGTGCCAGTCAAGGGGACACCATATATTTT

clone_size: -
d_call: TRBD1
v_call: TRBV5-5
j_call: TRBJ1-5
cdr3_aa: CATQEGLGGDNQPQHF
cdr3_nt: TGTGCCACCCAGGAGGGTTTAGGGGGCGACAATCAGCCCCAGCATTTT

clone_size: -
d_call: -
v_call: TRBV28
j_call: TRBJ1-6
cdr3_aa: CASSLVTGMSSYNSPLHF
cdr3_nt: TGTGCCAGCAGTTTGGTCACAGGGATGAGCTCCTATAATTCACCCCTCCACTTT

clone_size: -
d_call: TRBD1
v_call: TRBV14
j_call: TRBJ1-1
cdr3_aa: CASSHTKWTGYTEAFF
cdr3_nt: TGTGCCAGCAGCCACACCAAATGGACAGGGTACACTGAAGCTTTCTTT

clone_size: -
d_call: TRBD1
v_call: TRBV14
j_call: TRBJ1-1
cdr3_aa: CASSPLGFRTGYTEAFF
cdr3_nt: TGTGCCAGCAGCCCCCTTGGCTTCCGGACAGGGTACACTGAAGCTTTCTTT

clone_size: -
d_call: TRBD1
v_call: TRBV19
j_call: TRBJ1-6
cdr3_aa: CASRNRQGEASSSYNSPLHF
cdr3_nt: TGTGCCAGTAGAAACCGACAGGGGGAGGCTTCAAGCTCCTATAATTCACCCCTCCACTTT

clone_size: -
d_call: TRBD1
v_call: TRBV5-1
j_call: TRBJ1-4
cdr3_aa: CASSPRQGYEKLFF
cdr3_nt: TGCGCCAGCAGCCCTCGACAGGGGTACGAAAAACTGTTTTTT

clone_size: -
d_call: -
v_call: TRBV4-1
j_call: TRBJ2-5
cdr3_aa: CASSQERLRDTRGETQYF
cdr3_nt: TGCGCCAGCAGCCAAGAGAGGTTGAGGGACACCCGGGGAGAGACCCAGTACTTC

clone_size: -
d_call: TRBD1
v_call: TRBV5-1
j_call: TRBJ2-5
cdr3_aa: CASSVTGNEETQYF
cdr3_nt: TGCGCCAGCAGCGTGACAGGGAACGAAGAGACCCAGTACTTC

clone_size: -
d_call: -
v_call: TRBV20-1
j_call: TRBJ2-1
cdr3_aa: CSAQTGGQFF
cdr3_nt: TGCAGTGCCCAGACCGGGGGGCAGTTCTTC

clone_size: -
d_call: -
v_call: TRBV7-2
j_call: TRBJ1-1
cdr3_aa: CASSFAAAAEAFF
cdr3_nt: TGTGCCAGCAGCTTCGCAGCCGCGGCTGAAGCTTTCTTT

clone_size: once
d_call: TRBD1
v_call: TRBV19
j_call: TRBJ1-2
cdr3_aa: CASSIGQGAGGYTF
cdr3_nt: TGTGCCAGTAGTATTGGACAGGGGGCGGGTGGCTACACCTTC

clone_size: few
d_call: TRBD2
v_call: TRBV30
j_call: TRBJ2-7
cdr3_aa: CAASGTSGGVAYEQYF
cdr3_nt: TGTGCTGCCTCCGGGACTAGCGGGGGCGTCGCCTACGAGCAGTACTTC

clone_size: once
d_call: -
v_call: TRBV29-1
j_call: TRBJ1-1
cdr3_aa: CSSRGVLSTEAFF
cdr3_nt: TGCAGCTCGAGAGGCGTCTTGAGCACTGAAGCTTTCTTT

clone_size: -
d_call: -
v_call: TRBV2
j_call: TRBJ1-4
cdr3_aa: CASSGEGRGNEKLFF
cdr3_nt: TGTGCCAGCAGTGGGGAGGGACGCGGTAATGAAAAACTGTTTTTT

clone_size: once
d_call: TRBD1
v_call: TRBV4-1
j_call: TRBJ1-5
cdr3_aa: CASSQGTGDASNQPQHF
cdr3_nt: TGCGCCAGCAGCCAGGGGACAGGTGACGCGAGCAATCAGCCCCAGCATTTT

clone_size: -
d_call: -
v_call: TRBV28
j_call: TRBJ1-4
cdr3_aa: CASKGLIGDSRGWGEKLFF
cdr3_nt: TGTGCCAGCAAGGGCCTTATAGGAGACTCTAGAGGGTGGGGTGAAAAACTGTTTTTT

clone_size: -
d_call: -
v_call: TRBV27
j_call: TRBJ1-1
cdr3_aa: CASTVRGGSTEAFF
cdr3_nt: TGTGCCAGCACCGTTAGGGGGGGCAGCACTGAAGCTTTCTTT

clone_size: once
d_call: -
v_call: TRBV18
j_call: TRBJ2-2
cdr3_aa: CASSQTGELFF
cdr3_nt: TGTGCCAGCTCTCAGACCGGGGAGCTGTTTTTT

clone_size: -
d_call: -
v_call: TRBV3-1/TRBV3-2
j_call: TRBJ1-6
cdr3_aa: CASSQGGSPLHF
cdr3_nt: TGTGCCAGCAGCCAAGGAGGCTCACCCCTCCACTTT

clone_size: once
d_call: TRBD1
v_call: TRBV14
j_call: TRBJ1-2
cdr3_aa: CASSHPGQSFYGYTF
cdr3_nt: TGTGCCAGCAGCCATCCGGGACAGTCTTTCTATGGCTACACCTTC

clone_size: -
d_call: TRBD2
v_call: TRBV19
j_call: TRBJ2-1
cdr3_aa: CASSRTSSGPYNEQFF
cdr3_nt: TGTGCCAGTAGTCGCACTTCTAGCGGTCCTTACAATGAGCAGTTCTTC

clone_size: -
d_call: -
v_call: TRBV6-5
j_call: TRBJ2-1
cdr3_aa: CASDQWYEQFF
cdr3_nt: TGTGCCAGCGATCAGTGGTATGAGCAGTTCTTC

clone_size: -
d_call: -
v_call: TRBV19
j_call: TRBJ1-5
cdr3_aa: CASSIVAKQPQHF
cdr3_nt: TGTGCCAGTAGTATAGTGGCAAAGCAGCCCCAGCATTTT